This TCR beta chain was sequenced for a study of blood T cell repertoires in COVID-19. For the study at large: PBMCs, B-cell-depleted T cells, or T cells were the source of the cDNA or gDNA that made up the material.

J lost 5 bases, V lost 3 bases, and 7 bases had no gene match. Per germline, CDR1 SGHNT and CDR2 YYREEE (reference sequence). CDR3 size: 14 residues. Original methodology: Amplification of reference gene primers provided the estimated nucleated cell counts. Using immunoSEQ multiplex PCR, the repertoire was profiled, and TCRdb retains in-frame clones only, with some absent. D and trimming were read from the DNA, whereas the V and J calls and clone size are those reported in that table. The profile shows fewer than 150,000 clones, 85% of them singletons. The source of this sequence is a human donor in a cohort sampled during active COVID-19. Sample: peripheral blood. This chain joins TRBV5-4 and TRBJ2-5; 7 nucleotides match TRBD1. CDR3 in amino acids: CASSSDRVVETQYF. The CDR3 coding sequence is TGTGCCAGCAGCTCAGACAGGGTGGTCGAGACCCAGTACTTC.